This TCR beta chain came from a study of blood T cell repertoires in COVID-19. Background on the study: Researchers got acute and convalescent COVID-19 samples from the United States, Italy and Spain.

In the authors' methods: Reference gene primer amplification in the assay estimated nucleated cell counts. TCRdb's table, derived via immunoSEQ multiplex PCR, lists solely in-frame clones and lacks some. V and J calls plus clone size are reproduced from that table; the DNA served to infer D and trimming. Of under 50,000 clones listed, roughly 89% are singletons. The V and J ends lost 6 bases and 3 bases respectively, with 14 bases between them. Germline V CDR1 and CDR2: SQVTM, ANQGSEA. The length of the CDR3 is 13 residues. This sequence originates from a human donor in a cohort sampled during active COVID-19. The sample was peripheral blood. The rearrangement uses TRBV29-1 and TRBJ1-2, with D maybe TRBD1 (5 bases). CDR3 in amino acids: CSVAGGSDYGYTF. The CDR3 DNA is TGCAGCGTCGCCGGGGGGTCTGACTATGGCTACACCTTC.